The T cell receptor (beta chain) under discussion was sequenced for a study of OX40 agonist ivuxolimab in advanced cancers. On the study more broadly: Cancers in dose escalation were hepatocellular, melanoma, renal cell and head and neck.

The germline V and J ends were trimmed by 4 bases and 1 base, with 8 bases remaining between them. CDR3 size: 13 residues. CDR1 and CDR2 (germline): MNHEY, SMNVEV (reference sequence). Study observations and caveats: It was also the case that some nonresponders had low normalized T-cell clonal expansion. At 0.1 to 3.0 mg/kg, clonal expansion of CD4+ and CD8+ blood T cells had occurred by week 6. Expanded clones tended on average to be more numerous among CD8+ T cells than CD4+.

To note about this clone: Its cognate antigen is unknown.

Sequenced by immunoSEQ multiplex PCR; TCRdb stores in-frame clones only, minus some. The sample consists of approximately 40,000 clones, 83% of them appearing once. The chain carries TRBV27 and TRBJ2-7; D is undetermined. The receptor was isolated from an adult with an advanced solid tumor such as melanoma, head and neck, liver or kidney cancer. Source: CD4+ or CD8+ T cells sorted from blood, taken in a trial of the OX40 agonist ivuxolimab. The CDR3: CASSYGRSYEQYF. In DNA, the CDR3 is TGTGCCAGCAGTTACGGAAGATCCTACGAGCAGTACTTC.